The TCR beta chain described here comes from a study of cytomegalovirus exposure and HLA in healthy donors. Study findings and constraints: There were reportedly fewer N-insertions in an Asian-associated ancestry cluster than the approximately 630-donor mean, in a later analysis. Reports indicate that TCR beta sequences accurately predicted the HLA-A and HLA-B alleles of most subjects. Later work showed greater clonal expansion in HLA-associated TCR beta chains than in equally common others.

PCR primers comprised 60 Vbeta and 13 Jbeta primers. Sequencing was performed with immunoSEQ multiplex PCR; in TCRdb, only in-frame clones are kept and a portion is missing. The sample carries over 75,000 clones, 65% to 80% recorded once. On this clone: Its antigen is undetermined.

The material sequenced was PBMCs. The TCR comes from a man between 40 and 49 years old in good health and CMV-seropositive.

CDR3 coding DNA: TGTGCCACCAAAGCTACGAACACCGGGGAGCTGTTTTTT. Translating it yields CATKATNTGELFF. The chain employs TRBV7-2 and TRBJ2-2, with no clear D. From germline, CDR1 is SGHTA and CDR2 FQGNSA. V lost 10 bases and J 0 bases, leaving 9 bases between the germline ends. The CDR3 has 13 residues.